The clone carrying this TCR beta chain was seen only a few times. The antigen is not known. Scientists made TCR beta libraries using quantitative 5'-RACE with molecular barcodes. TCRdb redid the calling of the 5' RACE reads with MiXCR, one entry per CDR3 protein. The data hold 500,000 to 550,000 distinct CDR3 sequences, with approximately 11% observed a single time. The entry originates in a study of CD8 T cells in ankylosing spondylitis. Whole-study results and caveats: Matched synovial fluid from ankylosing spondylitis patients was reported to be enriched for disease-linked clones. A subset of motif variants has previously been described in the synovial fluid and blood of reactive arthritis. Apparently characteristic of ankylosing spondylitis blood was a TCR beta motif (fewer than 10 highly homologous variants). In peripheral blood, disease-linked CD8+ clones occurred at relatively low frequencies.

The sequence was obtained from a male donor with ankylosing spondylitis. The sequenced sample consisted of blood, either unsorted or a sorted T cell fraction (not recorded which).

CDR3 loop: CASSPPGGENTEAFF. In DNA, the CDR3 is TGTGCCAGCTCACCTCCAGGGGGGGAGAACACTGAAGCTTTCTTT. V gene TRBV18 combines with J gene TRBJ1-1; TRBD1 matches at 7 bases. Unmatched junction bases numbered 5, after V lost 3 bases and J lost 1 base. Germline V gene data show CDR1 as KGHSH and CDR2 as LQKENI. The CDR3 has 15 amino acids. Using reference TRBV18 and TRBJ1-1 for the parts outside the CDR3, the full variable domain is NAGVMQNPRHLVRRRGQEARLRCSPMKGHSHVYWYRQLPEEGLKFMVYLQKENIIDESGMPKERFSAEFPKEGPSILRIQQVVRGDSAAYFCASSPPGGENTEAFFGQGTRLTVV.